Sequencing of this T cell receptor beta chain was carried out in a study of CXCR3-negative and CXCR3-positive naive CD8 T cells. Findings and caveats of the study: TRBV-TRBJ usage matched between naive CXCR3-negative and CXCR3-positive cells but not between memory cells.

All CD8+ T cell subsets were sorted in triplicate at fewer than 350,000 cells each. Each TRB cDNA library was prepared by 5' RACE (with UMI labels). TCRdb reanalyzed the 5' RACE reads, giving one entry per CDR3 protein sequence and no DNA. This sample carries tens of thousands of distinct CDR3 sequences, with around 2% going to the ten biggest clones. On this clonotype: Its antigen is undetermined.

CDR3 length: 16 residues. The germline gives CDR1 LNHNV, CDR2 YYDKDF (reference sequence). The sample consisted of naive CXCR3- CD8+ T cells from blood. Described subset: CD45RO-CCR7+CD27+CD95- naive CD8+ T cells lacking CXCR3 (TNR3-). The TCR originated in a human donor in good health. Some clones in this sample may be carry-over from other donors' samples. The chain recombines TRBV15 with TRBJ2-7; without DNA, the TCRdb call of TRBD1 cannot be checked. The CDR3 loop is CATSRTGDRQGYEQYF.